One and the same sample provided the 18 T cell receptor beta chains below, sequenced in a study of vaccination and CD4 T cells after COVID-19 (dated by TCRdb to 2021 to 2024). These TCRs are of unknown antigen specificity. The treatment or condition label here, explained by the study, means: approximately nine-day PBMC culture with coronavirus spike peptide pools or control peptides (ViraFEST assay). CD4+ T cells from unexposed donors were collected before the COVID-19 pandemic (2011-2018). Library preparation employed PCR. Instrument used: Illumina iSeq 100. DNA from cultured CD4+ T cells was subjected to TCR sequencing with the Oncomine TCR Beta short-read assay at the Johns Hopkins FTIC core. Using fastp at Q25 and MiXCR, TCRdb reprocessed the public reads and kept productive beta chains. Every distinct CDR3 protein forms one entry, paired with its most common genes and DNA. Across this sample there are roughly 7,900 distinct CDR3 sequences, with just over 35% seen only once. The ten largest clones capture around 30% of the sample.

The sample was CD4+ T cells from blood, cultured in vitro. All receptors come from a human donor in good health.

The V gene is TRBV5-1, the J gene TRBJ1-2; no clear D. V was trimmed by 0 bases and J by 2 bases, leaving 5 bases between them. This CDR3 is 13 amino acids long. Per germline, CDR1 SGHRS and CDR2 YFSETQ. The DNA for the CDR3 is TGCGCCAGCAGCTTGGGAGCAAACTATGGCTACACCTTC. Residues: CASSLGANYGYTF.

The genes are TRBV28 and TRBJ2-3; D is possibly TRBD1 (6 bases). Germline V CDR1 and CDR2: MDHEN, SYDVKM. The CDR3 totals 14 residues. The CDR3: CACRGSGHTDTQYF. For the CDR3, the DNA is TGTGCGTGCAGGGGATCGGGCCACACTGATACGCAGTATTTT. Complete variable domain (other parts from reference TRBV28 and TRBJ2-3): DVKVTQSSRYLVKRTGEKVFLECVQDMDHENMFWYRQDPGLGLRLIYFSYDVKMKEKGDIPEGYSVSREKKERFSLILESASTNQTSMYLCACRGSGHTDTQYFGPGTRLTVL.

The CDR3 DNA reads TGTGCCAGCAGCTTGGGTGGGGGCGCGACCACTGAAGCTTTCTTT. This translates into CASSLGGGATTEAFF. The J gene is TRBJ1-1, the V gene TRBV5-8; D is possibly TRBD1 (6 bases). From germline, CDR1 is SGHTS and CDR2 YDEGEE. CDR3 length equals 15 residues. V lost 0 bases and J lost 4, with 13 bases in between.

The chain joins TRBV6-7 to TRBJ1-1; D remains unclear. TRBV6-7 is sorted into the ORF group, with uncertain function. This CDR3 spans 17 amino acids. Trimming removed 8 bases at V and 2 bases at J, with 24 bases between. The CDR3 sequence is CASGGRPRKAINTEAFF. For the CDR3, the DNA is TGTGCCAGCGGAGGGAGACCTCGTAAGGCGATAAACACTGAAGCTTTCTTT.

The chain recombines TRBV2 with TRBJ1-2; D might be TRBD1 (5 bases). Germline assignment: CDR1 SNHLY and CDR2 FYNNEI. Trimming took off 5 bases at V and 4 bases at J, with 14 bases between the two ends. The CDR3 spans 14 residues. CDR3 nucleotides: TGTGCCAGCAGTAGGGACGGGAAAACCTATGGCTACACCTTC. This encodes CASSRDGKTYGYTF.

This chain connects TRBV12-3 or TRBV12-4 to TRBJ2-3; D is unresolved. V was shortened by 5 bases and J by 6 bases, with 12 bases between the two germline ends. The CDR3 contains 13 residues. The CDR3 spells CASSDGPGDTQYF. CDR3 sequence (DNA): TGTGCCAGCAGTGACGGGCCTGGGGATACGCAGTATTTT.

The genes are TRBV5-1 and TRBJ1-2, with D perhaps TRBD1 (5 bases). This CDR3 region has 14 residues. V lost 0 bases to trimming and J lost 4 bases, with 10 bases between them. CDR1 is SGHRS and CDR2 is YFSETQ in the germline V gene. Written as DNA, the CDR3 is TGCGCCAGCAGCTTGGGACAGCACTTCTATGGCTACACCTTC. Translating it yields CASSLGQHFYGYTF.

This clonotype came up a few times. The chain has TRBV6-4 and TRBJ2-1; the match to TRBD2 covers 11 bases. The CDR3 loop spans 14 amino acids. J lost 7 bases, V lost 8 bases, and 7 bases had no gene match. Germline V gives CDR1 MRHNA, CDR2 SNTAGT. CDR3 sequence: CASWLAGGSNEQFF. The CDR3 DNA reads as TGTGCCAGCTGGCTAGCGGGGGGATCAAATGAGCAGTTCTTC.

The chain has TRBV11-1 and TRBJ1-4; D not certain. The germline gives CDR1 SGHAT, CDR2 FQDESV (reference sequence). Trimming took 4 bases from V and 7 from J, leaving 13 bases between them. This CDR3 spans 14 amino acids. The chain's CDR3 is CASSSLGEGEKLFF. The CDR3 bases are TGTGCCAGCAGCTCACTCGGGGAGGGTGAAAAACTGTTTTTT.

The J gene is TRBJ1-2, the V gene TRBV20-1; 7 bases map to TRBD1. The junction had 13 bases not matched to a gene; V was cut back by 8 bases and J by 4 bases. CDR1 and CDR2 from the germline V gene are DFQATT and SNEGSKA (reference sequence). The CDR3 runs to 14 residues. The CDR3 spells CSTMLQGSSYGYTF. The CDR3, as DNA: TGCAGTACGATGCTACAGGGGAGTAGCTATGGCTACACCTTC.

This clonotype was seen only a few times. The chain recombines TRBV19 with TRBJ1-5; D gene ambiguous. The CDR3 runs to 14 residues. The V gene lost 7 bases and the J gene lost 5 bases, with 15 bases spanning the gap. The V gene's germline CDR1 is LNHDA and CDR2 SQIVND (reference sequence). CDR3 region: CASKEGPSYQPQHF. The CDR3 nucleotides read TGTGCCAGTAAGGAAGGGCCATCCTATCAGCCCCAGCATTTT.

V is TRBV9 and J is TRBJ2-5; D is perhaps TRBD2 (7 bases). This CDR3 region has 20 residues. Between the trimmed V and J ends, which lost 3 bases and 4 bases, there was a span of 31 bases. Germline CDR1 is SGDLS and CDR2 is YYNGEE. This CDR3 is CASSAHRDRMGGGLGETQYF. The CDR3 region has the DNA TGTGCCAGCAGCGCACATCGAGACAGGATGGGGGGGGGCCTCGGAGAGACCCAGTACTTC.

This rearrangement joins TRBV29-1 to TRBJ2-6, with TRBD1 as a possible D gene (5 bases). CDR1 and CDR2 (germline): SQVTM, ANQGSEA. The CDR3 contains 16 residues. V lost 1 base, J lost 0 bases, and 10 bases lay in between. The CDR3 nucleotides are TGCAGCGTTGAAGCAGGACACCTCTCTGGGGCCAACGTCCTGACTTTC. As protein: CSVEAGHLSGANVLTF. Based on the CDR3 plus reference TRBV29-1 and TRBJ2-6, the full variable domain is SAVISQKPSRDICQRGTSLTIQCQVDSQVTMMFWYRQQPGQSLTLIATANQGSEATYESGFVIDKFPISRPNLTFSTLTVSNMSPEDSSIYLCSVEAGHLSGANVLTFGAGSRLTVL.

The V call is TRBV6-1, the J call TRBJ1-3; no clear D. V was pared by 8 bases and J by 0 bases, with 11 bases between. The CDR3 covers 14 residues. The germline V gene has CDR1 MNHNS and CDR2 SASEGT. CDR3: CASHDTHSGNTIYF. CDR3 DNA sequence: TGTGCCAGCCACGACACCCACTCTGGAAACACCATATATTTT.

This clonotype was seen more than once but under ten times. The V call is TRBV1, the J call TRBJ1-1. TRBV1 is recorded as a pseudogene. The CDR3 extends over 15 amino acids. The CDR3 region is CTSSQGSQWDTEAFF. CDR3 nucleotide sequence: TGCACCAGCAGCCAAGGCAGTCAATGGGACACTGAAGCTTTCTTT.

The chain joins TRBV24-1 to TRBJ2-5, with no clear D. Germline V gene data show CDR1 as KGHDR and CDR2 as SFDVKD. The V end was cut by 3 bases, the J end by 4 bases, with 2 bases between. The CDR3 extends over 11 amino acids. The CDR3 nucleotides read TGTGCCACCAGTGATAGAGAGACCCAGTACTTC. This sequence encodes CATSDRETQYF.

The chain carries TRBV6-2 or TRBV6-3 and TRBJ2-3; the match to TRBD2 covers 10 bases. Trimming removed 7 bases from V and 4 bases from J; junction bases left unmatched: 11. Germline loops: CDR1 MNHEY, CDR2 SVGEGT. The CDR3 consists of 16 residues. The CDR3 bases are TGTGCCAGCAAGACACCCAGCGGGGGGGCCGCAGATACGCAGTATTTT. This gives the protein CASKTPSGGAADTQYF.

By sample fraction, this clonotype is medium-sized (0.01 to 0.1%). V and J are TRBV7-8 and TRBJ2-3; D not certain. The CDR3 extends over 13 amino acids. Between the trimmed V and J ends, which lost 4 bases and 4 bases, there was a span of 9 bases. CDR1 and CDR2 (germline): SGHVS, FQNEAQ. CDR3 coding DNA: TGTGCCAGCAGCTCGGTGCAAGCAGATACGCAGTATTTT. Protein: CASSSVQADTQYF.